This TCR beta chain was sequenced in a study of PD-1 blockade in classical Hodgkin lymphoma. Findings of the study overall: Reported baseline diversity: healthy donors highest, relapsed/refractory patients lowest. Initiation of nivolumab under 1 year after ASCT led to exclusion of patients.

The sample's time point: cycle 4 day 1 (C4D1), after 6 weeks of nivolumab. Relapse after autologous stem cell transplantation occurred in every patient, and brentuximab vedotin exposure varied. The method was immunoSEQ multiplex PCR; TCRdb's version includes in-frame clones alone and lacks a portion of them. The table records about 64,000 clones, less than 95% of them present only once. The table lists this clone with a few counts. Its antigen is undetermined. The sequencing used peripheral blood mononuclear cells (PBMCs), collected before the fourth cycle of nivolumab. The clonotype was recovered from a human donor with classical Hodgkin lymphoma.

The CDR3 DNA reads TGTGCCAGCCGAGCGGACAGGTATAATTCACCCCTCCACTTT. It encodes CASRADRYNSPLHF. V and J are TRBV6-1 and TRBJ1-6, with 7 bases that match TRBD1. Trimming cost V 8 bases and J 4 bases; bases outside gene matches: 5. The germline CDR1 and CDR2 sequences are MNHNS and SASEGT. The CDR3 has 14 amino acids.